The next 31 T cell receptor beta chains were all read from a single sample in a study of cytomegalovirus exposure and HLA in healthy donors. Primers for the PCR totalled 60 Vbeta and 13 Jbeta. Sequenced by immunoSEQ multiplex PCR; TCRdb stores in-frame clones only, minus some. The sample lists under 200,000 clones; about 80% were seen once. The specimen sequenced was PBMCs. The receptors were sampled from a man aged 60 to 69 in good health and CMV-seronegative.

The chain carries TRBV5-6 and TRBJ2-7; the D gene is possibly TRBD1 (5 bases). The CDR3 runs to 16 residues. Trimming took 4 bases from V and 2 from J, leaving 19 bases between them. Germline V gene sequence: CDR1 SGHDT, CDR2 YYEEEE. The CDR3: CASSIVSRALTYEQYF. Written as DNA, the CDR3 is TGTGCCAGCAGCATAGTGAGCAGGGCCTTAACCTACGAGCAGTACTTC.

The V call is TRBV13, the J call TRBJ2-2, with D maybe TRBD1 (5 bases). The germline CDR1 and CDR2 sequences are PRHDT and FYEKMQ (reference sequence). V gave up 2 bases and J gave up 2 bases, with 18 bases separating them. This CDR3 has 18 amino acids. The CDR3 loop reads CASSLMTEGFSNTGELFF. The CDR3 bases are TGTGCCAGCAGCTTAATGACAGAAGGGTTCTCCAACACCGGGGAGCTGTTTTTT.

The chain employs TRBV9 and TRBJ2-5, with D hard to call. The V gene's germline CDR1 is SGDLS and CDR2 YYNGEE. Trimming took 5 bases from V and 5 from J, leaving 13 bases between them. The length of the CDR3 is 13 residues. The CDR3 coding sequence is TGTGCCAGCAGTAGTTCCTTGCGGGAGACCCAGTACTTC. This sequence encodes CASSSSLRETQYF.

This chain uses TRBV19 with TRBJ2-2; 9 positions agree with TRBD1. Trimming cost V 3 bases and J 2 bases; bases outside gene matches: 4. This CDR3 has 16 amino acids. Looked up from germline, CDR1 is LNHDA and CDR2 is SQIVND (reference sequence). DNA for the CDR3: TGTGCCAGTAGTATTATACAGGGGGCAAACACCGGGGAGCTGTTTTTT. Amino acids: CASSIIQGANTGELFF.

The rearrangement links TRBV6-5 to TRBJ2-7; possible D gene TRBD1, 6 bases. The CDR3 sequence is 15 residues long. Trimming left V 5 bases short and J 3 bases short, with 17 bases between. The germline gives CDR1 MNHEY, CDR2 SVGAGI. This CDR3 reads CASSPYSGASYEQYF. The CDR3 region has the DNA TGTGCCAGCAGTCCATATTCAGGGGCTAGCTACGAGCAGTACTTC.

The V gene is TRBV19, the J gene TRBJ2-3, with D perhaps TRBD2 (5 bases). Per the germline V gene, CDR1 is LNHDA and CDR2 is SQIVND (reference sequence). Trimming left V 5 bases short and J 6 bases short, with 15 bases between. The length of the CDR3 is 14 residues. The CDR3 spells CASSPLASSDTQYF. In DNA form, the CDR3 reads TGTGCCAGTAGTCCCCTAGCTTCTTCGGATACGCAGTATTTT.

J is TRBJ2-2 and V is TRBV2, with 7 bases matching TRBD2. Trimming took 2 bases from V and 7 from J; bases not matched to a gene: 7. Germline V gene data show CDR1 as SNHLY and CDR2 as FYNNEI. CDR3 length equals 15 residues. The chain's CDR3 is CASSETGLAVGELFF. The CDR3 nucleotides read TGTGCCAGCAGTGAAACCGGGCTAGCGGTCGGGGAGCTGTTTTTT.

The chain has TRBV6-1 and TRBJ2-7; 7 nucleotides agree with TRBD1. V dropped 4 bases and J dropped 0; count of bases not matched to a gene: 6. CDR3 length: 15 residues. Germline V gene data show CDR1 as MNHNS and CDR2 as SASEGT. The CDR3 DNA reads TGTGCCAGCAGTGCCGGGACAGCAACCTCCTACGAGCAGTACTTC. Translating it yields CASSAGTATSYEQYF.

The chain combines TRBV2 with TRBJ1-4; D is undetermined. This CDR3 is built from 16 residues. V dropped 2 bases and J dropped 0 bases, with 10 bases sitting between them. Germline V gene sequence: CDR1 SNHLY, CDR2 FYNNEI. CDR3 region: CASSESRAATNEKLFF. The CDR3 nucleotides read TGTGCCAGCAGTGAAAGTCGAGCTGCAACTAATGAAAAACTGTTTTTT.

CDR3 in amino acids: CAWSVAGGRTEAFF. The CDR3 DNA follows: TGTGCCTGGAGTGTGGCAGGGGGCCGGACTGAAGCTTTCTTT. The chain carries TRBV30 and TRBJ1-1; 8 bases match TRBD1. Germline CDR1 is GTSNPN and CDR2 is SVGIG (reference sequence). This CDR3 spans 14 amino acids. The V and J ends lost 0 bases and 5 bases, in that order; junction bases with no gene match: 5.

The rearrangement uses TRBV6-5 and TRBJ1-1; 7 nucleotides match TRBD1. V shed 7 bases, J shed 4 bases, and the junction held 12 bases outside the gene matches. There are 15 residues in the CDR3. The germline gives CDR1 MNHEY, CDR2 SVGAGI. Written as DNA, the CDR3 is TGTGCCAGCATCATCCCTGAGGGGGCCGGCACTGAAGCTTTCTTT. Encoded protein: CASIIPEGAGTEAFF.

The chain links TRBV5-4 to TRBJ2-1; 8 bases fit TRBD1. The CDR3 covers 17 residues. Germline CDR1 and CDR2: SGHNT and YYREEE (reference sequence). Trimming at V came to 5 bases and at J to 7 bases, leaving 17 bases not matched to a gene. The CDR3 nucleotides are TGTGCCAGCAGTTCTCGACAGGGGCATATTCTTGGGAATGAGCAGTTCTTC. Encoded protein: CASSSRQGHILGNEQFF.

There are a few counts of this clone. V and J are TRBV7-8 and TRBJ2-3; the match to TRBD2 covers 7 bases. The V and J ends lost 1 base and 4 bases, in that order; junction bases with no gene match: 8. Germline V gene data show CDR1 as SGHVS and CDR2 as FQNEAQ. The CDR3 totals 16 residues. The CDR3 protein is CASSLVRGSVADTQYF. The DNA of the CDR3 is TGTGCCAGCAGCTTAGTTCGCGGGAGCGTTGCAGATACGCAGTATTTT.

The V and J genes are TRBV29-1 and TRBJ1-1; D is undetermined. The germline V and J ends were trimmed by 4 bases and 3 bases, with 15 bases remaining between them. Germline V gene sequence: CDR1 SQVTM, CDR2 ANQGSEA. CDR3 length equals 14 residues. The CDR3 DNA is TGCAGCGTTGTGAGGGAGCCATGGGACACTGAAGCTTTCTTT. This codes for CSVVREPWDTEAFF.

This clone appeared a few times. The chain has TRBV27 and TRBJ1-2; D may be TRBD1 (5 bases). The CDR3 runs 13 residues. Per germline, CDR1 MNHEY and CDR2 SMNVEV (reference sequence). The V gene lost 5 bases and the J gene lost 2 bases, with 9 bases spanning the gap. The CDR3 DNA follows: TGTGCCAGCAGTGGGCAGGGAAACTATGGCTACACCTTC. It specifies CASSGQGNYGYTF.

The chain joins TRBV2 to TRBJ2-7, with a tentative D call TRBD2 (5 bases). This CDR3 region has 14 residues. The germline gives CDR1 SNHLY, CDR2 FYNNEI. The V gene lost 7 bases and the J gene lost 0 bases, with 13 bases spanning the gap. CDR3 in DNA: TGTGCCAGCAACCGCGCGGGCAGCTCCTACGAGCAGTACTTC. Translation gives CASNRAGSSYEQYF.

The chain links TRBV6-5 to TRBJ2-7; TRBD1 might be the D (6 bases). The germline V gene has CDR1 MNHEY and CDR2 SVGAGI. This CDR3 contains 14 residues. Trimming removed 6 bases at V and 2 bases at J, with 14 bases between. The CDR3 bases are TGTGCCAGCAGACCAATAGGACAGCCCTACGAGCAGTACTTC. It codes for CASRPIGQPYEQYF.

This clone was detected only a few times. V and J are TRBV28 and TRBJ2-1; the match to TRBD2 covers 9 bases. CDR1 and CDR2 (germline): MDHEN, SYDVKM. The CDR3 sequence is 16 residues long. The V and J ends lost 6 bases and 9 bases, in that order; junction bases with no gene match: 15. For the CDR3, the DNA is TGTGCCAGCAGGATCCCCCTTGGCGGGAGGGAGGGTGAGCAGTTCTTC. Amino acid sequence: CASRIPLGGREGEQFF. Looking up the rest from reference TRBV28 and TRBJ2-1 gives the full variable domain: DVKVTQSSRYLVKRTGEKVFLECVQDMDHENMFWYRQDPGLGLRLIYFSYDVKMKEKGDIPEGYSVSREKKERFSLILESASTNQTSMYLCASRIPLGGREGEQFFGPGTRLTVL.

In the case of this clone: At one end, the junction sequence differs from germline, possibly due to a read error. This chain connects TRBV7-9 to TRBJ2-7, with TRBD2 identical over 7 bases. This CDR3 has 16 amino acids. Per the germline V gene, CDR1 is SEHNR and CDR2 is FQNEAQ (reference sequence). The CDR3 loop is CSSSSGRGGVAYEQYF. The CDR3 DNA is TGTTCCAGCAGCTCTGGGCGGGGAGGGGTTGCCTACGAGCAGTACTTC. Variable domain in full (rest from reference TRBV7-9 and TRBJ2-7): DTGVSQNPRHKITKRGQNVTFRCDPISEHNRLYWYRQTLGQGPEFLTYFQNEAQLEKSRLLSDRFSAERPKGSFSTLEIQRTEQGDSAMYLCSSSSGRGGVAYEQYFGPGTRLTVT.

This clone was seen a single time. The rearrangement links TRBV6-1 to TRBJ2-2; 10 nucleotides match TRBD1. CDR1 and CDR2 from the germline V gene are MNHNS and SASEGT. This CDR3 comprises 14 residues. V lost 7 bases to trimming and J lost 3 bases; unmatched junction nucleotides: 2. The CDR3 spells CASIDRGHTGELFF. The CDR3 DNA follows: TGTGCCAGCATAGACAGGGGGCACACCGGGGAGCTGTTTTTT.

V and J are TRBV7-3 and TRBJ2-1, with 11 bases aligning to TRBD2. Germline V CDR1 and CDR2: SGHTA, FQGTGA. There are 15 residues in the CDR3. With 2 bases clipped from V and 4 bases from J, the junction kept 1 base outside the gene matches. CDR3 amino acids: CASSLGTSGYNEQFF. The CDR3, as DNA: TGTGCCAGCAGCTTAGGGACTAGCGGATACAATGAGCAGTTCTTC.

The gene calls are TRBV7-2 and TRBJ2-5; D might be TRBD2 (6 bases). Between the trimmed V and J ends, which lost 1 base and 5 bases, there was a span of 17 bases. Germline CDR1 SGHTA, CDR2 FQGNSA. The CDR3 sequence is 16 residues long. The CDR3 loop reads CASSLEGNGGRETQYF. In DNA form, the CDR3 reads TGTGCCAGCAGCTTAGAGGGAAACGGAGGGAGGGAGACCCAGTACTTC.

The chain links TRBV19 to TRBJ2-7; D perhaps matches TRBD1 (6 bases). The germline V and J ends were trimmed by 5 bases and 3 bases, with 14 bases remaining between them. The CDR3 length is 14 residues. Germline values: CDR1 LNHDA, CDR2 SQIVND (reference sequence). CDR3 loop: CASSPRQDGYEQYF. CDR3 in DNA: TGTGCCAGTAGTCCACGACAGGATGGCTACGAGCAGTACTTC.

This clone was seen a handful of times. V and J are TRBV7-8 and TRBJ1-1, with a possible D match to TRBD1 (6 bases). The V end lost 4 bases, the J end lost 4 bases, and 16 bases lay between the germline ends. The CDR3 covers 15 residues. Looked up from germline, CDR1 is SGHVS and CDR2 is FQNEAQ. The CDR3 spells CASSSIRGRRTEAFF. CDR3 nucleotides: TGTGCCAGCAGCTCGATCAGGGGCAGGCGCACTGAAGCTTTCTTT.

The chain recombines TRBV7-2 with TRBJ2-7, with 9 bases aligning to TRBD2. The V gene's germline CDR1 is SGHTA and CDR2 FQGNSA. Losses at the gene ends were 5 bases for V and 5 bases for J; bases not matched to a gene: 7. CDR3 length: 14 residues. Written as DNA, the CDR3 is TGTGCCAGCAGCCCAGGTCTAGCGGGAAACGAGCAGTACTTC. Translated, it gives CASSPGLAGNEQYF.

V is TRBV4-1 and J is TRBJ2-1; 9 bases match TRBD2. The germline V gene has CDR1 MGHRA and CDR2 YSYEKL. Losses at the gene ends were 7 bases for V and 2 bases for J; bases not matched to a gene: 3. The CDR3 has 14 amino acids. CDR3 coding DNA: TGCGCCAGCACTCTAGCGGGAACCTACAATGAGCAGTTCTTC. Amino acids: CASTLAGTYNEQFF.

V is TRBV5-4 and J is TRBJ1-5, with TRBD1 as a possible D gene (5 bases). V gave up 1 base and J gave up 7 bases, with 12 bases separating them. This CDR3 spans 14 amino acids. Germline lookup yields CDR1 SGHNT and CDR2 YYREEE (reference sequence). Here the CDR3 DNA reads TGTGCCAGCAGCTTGCAGGGAGGTGGGCAGCCCCAGCATTTT. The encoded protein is CASSLQGGGQPQHF. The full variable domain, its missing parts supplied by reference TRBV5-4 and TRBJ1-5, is ETGVTQSPTHLIKTRGQQVTLRCSSQSGHNTVSWYQQALGQGPQFIFQYYREEENGRGNFPPRFSGLQFPNYSSELNVNALELDDSALYLCASSLQGGGQPQHFGDGTRLSIL.

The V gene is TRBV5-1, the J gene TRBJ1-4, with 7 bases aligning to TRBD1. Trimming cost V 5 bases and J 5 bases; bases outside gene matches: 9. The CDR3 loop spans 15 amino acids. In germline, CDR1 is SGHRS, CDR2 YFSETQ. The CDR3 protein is CASSYEGAFNEKLFF. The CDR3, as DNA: TGCGCCAGCAGTTATGAGGGGGCCTTCAATGAAAAACTGTTTTTT.

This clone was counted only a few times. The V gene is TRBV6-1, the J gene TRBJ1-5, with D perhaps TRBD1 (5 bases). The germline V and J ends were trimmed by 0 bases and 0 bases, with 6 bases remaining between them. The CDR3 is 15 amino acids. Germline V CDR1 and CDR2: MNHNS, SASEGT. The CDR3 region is CASSEAGHSNQPQHF. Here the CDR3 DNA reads TGTGCCAGCAGTGAAGCGGGGCATAGCAATCAGCCCCAGCATTTT.

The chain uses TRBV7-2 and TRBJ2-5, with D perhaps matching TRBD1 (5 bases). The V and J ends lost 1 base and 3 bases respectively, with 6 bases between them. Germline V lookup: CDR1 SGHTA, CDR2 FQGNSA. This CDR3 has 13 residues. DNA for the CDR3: TGTGCCAGCAGCTTAGACAGGAAAGAGACCCAGTACTTC. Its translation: CASSLDRKETQYF. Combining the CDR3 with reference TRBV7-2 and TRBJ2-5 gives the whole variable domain GAGVSQSPSNKVTEKGKDVELRCDPISGHTALYWYRQSLGQGLEFLIYFQGNSAPDKSGLPSDRFSAERTGGSVSTLTIQRTQQEDSAVYLCASSLDRKETQYFGPGTRLLVL.

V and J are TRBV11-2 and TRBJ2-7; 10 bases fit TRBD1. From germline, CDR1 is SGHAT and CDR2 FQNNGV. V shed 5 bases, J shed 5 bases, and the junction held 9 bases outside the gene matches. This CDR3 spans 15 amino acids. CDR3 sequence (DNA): TGTGCCAGCAGCCTAACCCGGGACAGGGGCAACGAGCAGTACTTC. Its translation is CASSLTRDRGNEQYF.